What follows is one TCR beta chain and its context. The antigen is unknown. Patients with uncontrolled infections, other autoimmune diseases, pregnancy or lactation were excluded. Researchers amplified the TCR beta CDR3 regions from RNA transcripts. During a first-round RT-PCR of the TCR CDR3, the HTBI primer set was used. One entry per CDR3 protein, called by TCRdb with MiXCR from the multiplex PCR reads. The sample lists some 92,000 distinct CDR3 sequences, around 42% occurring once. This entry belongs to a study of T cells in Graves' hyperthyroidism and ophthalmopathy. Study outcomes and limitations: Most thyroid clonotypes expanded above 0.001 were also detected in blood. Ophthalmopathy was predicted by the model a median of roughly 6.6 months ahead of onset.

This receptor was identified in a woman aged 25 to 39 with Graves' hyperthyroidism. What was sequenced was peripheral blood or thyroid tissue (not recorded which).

CDR3: CASSLGQGVHGYTIYF. CDR3 DNA sequence: TGTGCCAGCAGCTTGGGACAGGGAGTCCATGGCTACACCATATATTTT. The V call is TRBV7-8, the J call TRBJ1-3; 9 bases map to TRBD1. Germline lookup yields CDR1 SGHVS and CDR2 FQNEAQ. The CDR3 runs to 16 residues. V shed 3 bases and J 8 bases; nucleotides not matched to a gene: 11. The variable domain in full, with the rest retrieved from reference TRBV7-8 and TRBJ1-3, is GAGVSQSPRYKVAKRGQDVALRCDPISGHVSLFWYQQALGQGPEFLTYFQNEAQLDKSGLPSDRFFAERPEGSVSTLKIQRTQQEDSAVYLCASSLGQGVHGYTIYFGEGSWLTVV.